This T cell receptor (beta chain) was identified in a study of T cell responses to AZD1222 COVID-19 vaccine. Study results and limitations: Across the whole spike, CD4 TCRs peaked at regions 160-218 and 743-854. It should be noted that donors were predominantly white British and more often female, and clonal diversity was possibly underestimated. None of the repertoires were sampled until the peak T cell response had passed.

The table came from immunoSEQ multiplex PCR; TCRdb's copy has only in-frame clones and leaves some out. This table holds tens of thousands of clones, roughly 90% found once. Second-dose intervals of approximately 4 or approximately 12 weeks were pooled. Comment on this clone: Its antigen is unidentified.

V lost 4 bases, J lost 3 bases, and 7 bases lay in between. CDR3 length: 13 amino acids. Germline V gene data show CDR1 as SGHNT and CDR2 as YYREEE (reference sequence). The genes are TRBV5-4 and TRBJ2-2; D gene unclear. Sequencing was performed on peripheral blood, taken 28 days after the second AZD1222 dose. The clonotype originates from an adult who received the AZD1222 COVID-19 vaccine. The CDR3 bases are TGTGCCAGCAGCCTTGAGGACACCGGGGAGCTGTTTTTT. Amino acids: CASSLEDTGELFF.